The 28 T cell receptor beta chains below all came from one sample that was sequenced in a study of technical replicates of blood from a handful of donors. Profiled with immunoSEQ multiplex PCR; TCRdb holds only in-frame clones, not every one. The sample includes 65,000 to 90,000 clones, roughly 94% of them seen just once. Sequenced sample: T cells isolated from PBMCs. These receptors were obtained from a human donor in good health.

The V gene is TRBV28, the J gene TRBJ2-7; TRBD1 agrees at 7 bases. Germline loops: CDR1 MDHEN, CDR2 SYDVKM. The CDR3 spans 13 residues. V was clipped by 2 bases and J by 6 bases; unmatched bases: 4. In nucleotides, the CDR3 is TGTGCCAGCAGTTTAAGGGGGCAGGCCGAGCAGTACTTC. This translates into CASSLRGQAEQYF. The complete variable domain, with remaining parts taken from reference TRBV28 and TRBJ2-7, reads DVKVTQSSRYLVKRTGEKVFLECVQDMDHENMFWYRQDPGLGLRLIYFSYDVKMKEKGDIPEGYSVSREKKERFSLILESASTNQTSMYLCASSLRGQAEQYFGPGTRLTVT.

The genes are TRBV7-2 and TRBJ2-4, with 7 bases that match TRBD2. Trimming cost V 3 bases and J 7 bases; bases outside gene matches: 0. CDR1 and CDR2 from the germline V gene are SGHTA and FQGNSA. This CDR3 region has 12 residues. CDR3 sequence reads: CASSLGGNIQYF. In nucleotides, the CDR3 is TGTGCCAGCAGCTTGGGAGGGAACATTCAGTACTTC.

This clone was seen once. The CDR3 spells CASSFPASGPTRETQYF. CDR3 DNA: TGTGCCAGCAGCTTTCCGGCTAGCGGCCCCACCCGAGAGACCCAGTACTTC. The V gene is TRBV5-5, the J gene TRBJ2-5; the match to TRBD2 covers 7 bases. In germline, CDR1 is SGHKS, CDR2 YYEKEE (reference sequence). The ends lost 2 bases at V and 4 bases at J; junction bases unmatched: 14. This CDR3 has 17 residues.

Here the CDR3 reads CASVRDRDEQYF. The DNA of the CDR3 is TGTGCCAGTGTAAGGGACAGGGATGAGCAGTACTTC. The J gene is TRBJ2-7, the V gene TRBV7-9; 9 bases are shared with TRBD1. Germline-derived CDR1 and CDR2 are SEHNR and FQNEAQ (reference sequence). V lost 9 bases and J lost 7; bases outside the gene matches: 7. This CDR3 comprises 12 residues.

The gene calls are TRBV18 and TRBJ1-2; 8 nucleotides align to TRBD1. Trimming removed 4 bases from V and 6 bases from J; junction bases left unmatched: 7. Germline V gene lookup returns CDR1 KGHSH and CDR2 LQKENI. The CDR3 totals 14 residues. This CDR3 is CASSREQGGHGYTF. As DNA, the CDR3 is TGTGCCAGCTCACGAGAACAGGGGGGCCATGGCTACACCTTC.

This clone was seen more than once but under ten times. In DNA, the CDR3 is TGTGCCAGCAGTTTTGACAGCTCTGGAAACACCATATATTTT. Protein sequence: CASSFDSSGNTIYF. The chain couples TRBV27 to TRBJ1-3; D is possibly TRBD1 (5 bases). Germline CDR1 is MNHEY and CDR2 is SMNVEV (reference sequence). The V end was cut by 3 bases, the J end by 0 bases, with 6 bases between. The length of the CDR3 is 14 residues.

V gene TRBV7-9 combines with J gene TRBJ1-2; maybe TRBD1 (5 bases). CDR3 length: 15 residues. V lost 1 base and J 7 bases, leaving 16 bases between the germline ends. The V gene's germline CDR1 is SEHNR and CDR2 FQNEAQ (reference sequence). CDR3 sequence (DNA): TGTGCCAGCAGCTTAGAAGGGGAATCTCTCGCTGGCTACACCTTC. Translation gives CASSLEGESLAGYTF.

Only a few counts were recorded for this clone. This chain uses TRBV7-9 with TRBJ2-1; unclear D gene. Germline-derived CDR1 and CDR2 are SEHNR and FQNEAQ (reference sequence). This CDR3 spans 11 amino acids. The ends were cut back, 3 bases at V and 6 bases at J, with 3 bases in the middle. CDR3 in amino acids: CASSLRNEQFF. CDR3 in DNA: TGTGCCAGCAGCTTGCGCAATGAGCAGTTCTTC.

This chain uses TRBV30 with TRBJ1-5; D gene uncertain. The CDR3 spans 15 residues. In germline, CDR1 is GTSNPN, CDR2 SVGIG (reference sequence). V was trimmed by 0 bases and J by 2 bases, leaving 11 bases between them. For the CDR3, the DNA is TGTGCCTGGAGTGTAGAGGGTCGGGGCAATCAGCCCCAGCATTTT. The encoded protein is CAWSVEGRGNQPQHF.

This chain uses TRBV29-1 with TRBJ2-7, with D possibly matching TRBD1 (5 bases). Germline loops: CDR1 SQVTM, CDR2 ANQGSEA. The CDR3 totals 15 residues. The V end was cut by 5 bases, the J end by 3 bases, with 20 bases between. The CDR3 loop is CSVLTAGRDDYEQYF. In nucleotides, the CDR3 is TGCAGCGTTCTGACAGCCGGAAGAGACGACTACGAGCAGTACTTC.

The chain recombines TRBV5-6 with TRBJ2-3; 10 nucleotides agree with TRBD2. CDR1 SGHDT and CDR2 YYEEEE come from the germline V gene. The V and J ends lost 0 bases and 3 bases, in that order; junction bases with no gene match: 4. The CDR3 length is 16 residues. The CDR3 DNA sequence: TGTGCCAGCAGCTTGGTGGCTAGCGGGAGAACAGATACGCAGTATTTT. Protein sequence: CASSLVASGRTDTQYF.

The V call is TRBV19, the J call TRBJ1-5; 9 bases are a match to TRBD1. In germline, CDR1 is LNHDA, CDR2 SQIVND (reference sequence). The CDR3 extends over 16 amino acids. The ends lost 5 bases at V and 3 bases at J; junction bases unmatched: 8. The CDR3 loop is CASSRPGTGINQPQHF. The DNA of the CDR3 is TGTGCCAGTAGTCGTCCCGGGACAGGGATCAATCAGCCCCAGCATTTT.

The CDR3 here is CASSLAGLAAYTDTQYF. The CDR3, as DNA: TGTGCCAGCAGCTTAGCCGGTCTAGCGGCATACACAGATACGCAGTATTTT. The rearrangement uses TRBV7-3 and TRBJ2-3; 7 nucleotides agree with TRBD2. CDR3 length: 17 residues. The germline V gene has CDR1 SGHTA and CDR2 FQGTGA. Germline trimming cut 2 bases from V and 2 bases from J; bases unmatched to any gene: 10.

This clone was seen only once. The V call is TRBV30, the J call TRBJ2-3; D gene ambiguous. The CDR3 runs to 12 residues. Trimming removed 2 bases at V and 4 bases at J, with 7 bases between. Germline values: CDR1 GTSNPN, CDR2 SVGIG (reference sequence). CDR3 coding DNA: TGTGCCTGGAGTATGATAGCAGATACGCAGTATTTT. Protein: CAWSMIADTQYF. Together with reference TRBV30 and TRBJ2-3, the CDR3 gives the full variable domain: SQTIHQWPATLVQPVGSPLSLECTVEGTSNPNLYWYRQAAGRGLQLLFYSVGIGQISSEVPQNLSASRPQDRQFILSSKKLLLSDSGFYLCAWSMIADTQYFGPGTRLTVL.

This chain connects TRBV9 to TRBJ2-3; 10 nucleotides agree with TRBD2. V shed 3 bases and J 0 bases; nucleotides not matched to a gene: 7. The CDR3 contains 17 residues. CDR1 and CDR2 from the germline V gene are SGDLS and YYNGEE. CDR3: CASSGTGLALSTDTQYF. The CDR3 bases are TGTGCCAGCAGCGGGACGGGACTAGCGCTAAGCACAGATACGCAGTATTTT.

This rearrangement joins TRBV19 to TRBJ1-2, with a tentative D call TRBD1 (6 bases). This CDR3 comprises 13 residues. CDR1 is LNHDA and CDR2 is SQIVND in the germline V gene (reference sequence). Between the trimmed V and J ends, which lost 5 bases and 7 bases, there was a span of 14 bases. The CDR3 is CASSSGRGFGYTF. The CDR3 region has the DNA TGTGCCAGTAGTTCTGGCAGGGGTTTTGGCTACACCTTC.

This chain joins TRBV4-2 and TRBJ2-5; maybe TRBD1 (5 bases). Looked up from germline, CDR1 is LGHNA and CDR2 is YNFKEQ. The CDR3 extends over 14 amino acids. V lost 1 base and J lost 4, with 10 bases in between. CDR3 DNA sequence: TGTGCCAGCAGCCAAGGGGGCAGGGCAGAGACCCAGTACTTC. Translating gives CASSQGGRAETQYF.

This clone was counted a single time. This rearrangement joins TRBV5-8 to TRBJ2-1, with D perhaps TRBD1 (6 bases). The CDR3 is 15 residues long. Per germline, CDR1 SGHTS and CDR2 YDEGEE. V was trimmed by 0 bases and J by 3 bases, leaving 10 bases between them. The CDR3 here is CASSLVAGDYNEQFF. The CDR3, as DNA: TGTGCCAGCAGCTTGGTGGCAGGGGACTACAATGAGCAGTTCTTC.

The V call is TRBV4-1, the J call TRBJ2-7; tentative D call: TRBD2 (5 bases). CDR3 length: 13 amino acids. Germline V gives CDR1 MGHRA, CDR2 YSYEKL. The ends were cut back, 2 bases at V and 2 bases at J, with 7 bases in the middle. DNA for the CDR3: TGCGCCAGCAGCCAAAGCGGAGCCTACGAGCAGTACTTC. Protein sequence: CASSQSGAYEQYF.

The V call is TRBV5-6, the J call TRBJ1-4, with 7 bases identical to TRBD1. This CDR3 is 15 amino acids long. Trimming took 2 bases from V and 8 from J; bases not matched to a gene: 9. Germline lookup yields CDR1 SGHDT and CDR2 YYEEEE. This CDR3 reads CASSLTGTEVEKLFF. CDR3 sequence (DNA): TGTGCCAGCAGCTTAACCGGGACAGAGGTGGAAAAACTGTTTTTT.

The chain is built from TRBV28 and TRBJ1-3, with 10 bases that match TRBD1. Per the germline V gene, CDR1 is MDHEN and CDR2 is SYDVKM. V lost 6 bases and J lost 3; bases outside the gene matches: 5. The CDR3 sequence is 15 residues long. The CDR3, as DNA: TGTGCCAGCAGCCGACAGGGGGCCCGTGGAAACACCATATATTTT. This encodes CASSRQGARGNTIYF.

This rearrangement joins TRBV19 to TRBJ2-7; D may be TRBD1 (6 bases). CDR1 is LNHDA, CDR2 SQIVND, per germline (reference sequence). V was clipped by 4 bases and J by 4 bases, with 14 bases between them. CDR3 length: 14 amino acids. The CDR3 DNA follows: TGTGCCAGTAGTAAGCAGGGGAAGGAATACGAGCAGTACTTC. Encoded protein: CASSKQGKEYEQYF.

This chain uses TRBV29-1 with TRBJ2-5; no clear D gene. The germline V gene has CDR1 SQVTM and CDR2 ANQGSEA. The CDR3 totals 12 residues. Trimming removed 2 bases at V and 2 bases at J, with 6 bases between. CDR3 sequence: CSVEYLQETQYF. CDR3 DNA sequence: TGCAGCGTTGAATATCTTCAAGAGACCCAGTACTTC.

The rearrangement uses TRBV28 and TRBJ1-4, with D hard to call. V was shortened by 10 bases and J by 6 bases, with 15 bases between the two germline ends. In germline, CDR1 is MDHEN, CDR2 SYDVKM. The CDR3 covers 13 residues. The CDR3 loop is CATTRSADEKLFF. CDR3 bases: TGTGCCACCACCCGGTCAGCGGATGAAAAACTGTTTTTT.

This clone was seen only a few times. The chain uses TRBV9 and TRBJ2-7; 11 bases fit TRBD1. The CDR3 has 15 amino acids. Per the germline V gene, CDR1 is SGDLS and CDR2 is YYNGEE. After removal of 4 bases from V and 1 base from J, the junction contained 4 bases not matched to a gene. CDR3 nucleotides: TGTGCCAGCAGCCCAGGGACAGGGGGGTCCTACGAGCAGTACTTC. Protein sequence: CASSPGTGGSYEQYF.

A single count supports this clone. V gene TRBV28 combines with J gene TRBJ1-2; D is undetermined. Between the trimmed V and J ends, which lost 6 bases and 8 bases, there was a span of 16 bases. This CDR3 has 13 residues. Germline V lookup: CDR1 MDHEN, CDR2 SYDVKM. CDR3 amino acids: CASRVHAERGYTF. The DNA of the CDR3 is TGTGCCAGCAGGGTTCACGCCGAGCGGGGCTACACCTTC.

The CDR3 region has the DNA TGTGCCACTCCCACCCAGGGTGGTGACACTGAAGCTTTCTTT. The encoded protein is CATPTQGGDTEAFF. The chain links TRBV18 to TRBJ1-1; perhaps TRBD1 as D (5 bases). Trimming stripped 10 bases from V and 3 bases from J, with 18 bases between. Germline CDR1 KGHSH, CDR2 LQKENI. This CDR3 spans 14 amino acids.

V and J are TRBV9 and TRBJ1-2; tentatively, D is TRBD1 (5 bases). This CDR3 is 13 amino acids long. Germline-derived CDR1 and CDR2 are SGDLS and YYNGEE. V dropped 0 bases and J dropped 7 bases, with 10 bases sitting between them. The CDR3 nucleotides are TGTGCCAGCAGCGTAGAGGGGAACGCTGGCTACACCTTC. Its translation is CASSVEGNAGYTF.